This note documents a single T cell receptor beta chain sequence. This clonotype appeared a few times. Its binding antigen is unknown. No much larger clonotype is one base removed from it; base qualities were not supplied. Receptor amplification or capture employed PCR. TCRdb names Illumina HiSeq 2500 as the instrument used. TCR library preparation used molecular barcoding, with unique molecular identifiers applied to normalize quantification of the TCRbeta repertoire. Through fastp at Q25 and MiXCR, TCRdb rebuilt clones from the public reads, retaining in-frame beta chains. Under each unique CDR3 protein, matching rows form one entry showing the most common genes and DNA. This sample gives about half a million distinct CDR3 sequences in total; under 15% of them show up just once. The ten largest account for under 7% of the sample. The source of the sample is a study of T-cell reconstitution after alpha-beta-depleted transplantation in children (dated by TCRdb to about 2016). Turning to the overall study: Using TCR repertoire profiling, the study followed T-cell immune reconstitution in a quantitative way in children after TCRalphabeta/CD19-depleted allogeneic hematopoietic cell transplantation.

CDR1 and CDR2, per the germline V gene, are SQVTM and ANQGSEA. The CDR3 has 15 amino acids, counting the end cysteine and phenylalanine. Just CDR3 DNA is preserved here, 45 bases in frame from base 1. V is cut by 3 bases and J by 0 bases, and the space between the germline ends is 14 bases. The sequence was collected from a human donor who donated a stem cell graft to a child with combined immunodeficiency. The starting material was PBMCs from the stem cell graft donor, obtained from the stem cell graft. Recombination connected TRBV29-1 to TRBJ1-1; the D region possibly corresponds to TRBD1 (5 bases align). The CDR3 region has the sequence CSVEGRSHMNTEAFF. The DNA sequence reads TGCAGCGTTGAGGGGCGTAGCCACATGAACACTGAAGCTTTCTTT.